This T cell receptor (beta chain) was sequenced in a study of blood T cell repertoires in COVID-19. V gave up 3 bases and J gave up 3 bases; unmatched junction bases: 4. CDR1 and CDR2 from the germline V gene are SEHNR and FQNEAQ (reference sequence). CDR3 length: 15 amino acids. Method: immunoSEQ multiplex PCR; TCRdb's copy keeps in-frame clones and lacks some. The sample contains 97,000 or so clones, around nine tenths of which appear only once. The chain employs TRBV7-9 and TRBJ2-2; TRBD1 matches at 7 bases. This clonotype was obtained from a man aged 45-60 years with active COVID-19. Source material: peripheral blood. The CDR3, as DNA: TGTGCCAGCAGCTTGACAGGGAGCGACACCGGGGAGCTGTTTTTT. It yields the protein CASSLTGSDTGELFF.